These 4 T cell receptor beta chains originate from one sample sequenced in a study of long-term antiretroviral therapy in people with HIV. Assay version v3.0 of immunoSEQ was used, and it was run at survey level. Sequencing used immunoSEQ multiplex PCR; TCRdb keeps in-frame clones, though not all of them. The sample yields 29,000 or so clones, roughly 96% seen once. The specimen was unsorted PBMCs, collected 5.3 years after starting antiretroviral therapy. The receptors originated from a man under 40 with HIV.

This rearrangement joins TRBV9 to TRBJ1-3; no reliable D call. The CDR3 contains 15 residues. Between the trimmed V and J ends, which lost 0 bases and 4 bases, there was a span of 11 bases. The germline V gene encodes CDR1 SGDLS and CDR2 YYNGEE. The CDR3 protein is CASSVVSDAGNTIYF. The CDR3 DNA reads TGTGCCAGCAGCGTAGTGTCAGACGCCGGAAACACCATATATTTT.

The chain combines TRBV5-1 with TRBJ1-3, with 9 bases aligning to TRBD1. CDR1 is SGHRS and CDR2 is YFSETQ in the germline V gene. The CDR3 has 16 residues. V dropped 4 bases and J dropped 2; count of bases not matched to a gene: 7. The CDR3 DNA follows: TGCGCCAGCAGCCCACAGGGGGCCGAGGCTGGAAACACCATATATTTT. It encodes CASSPQGAEAGNTIYF.

V gene TRBV10-3 combines with J gene TRBJ1-3; 7 nucleotides line up with TRBD1. The CDR3 sequence is 15 residues long. Germline assignment: CDR1 ENHRY and CDR2 SYGVKD. V shed 3 bases, J shed 4 bases, and the junction held 6 bases outside the gene matches. CDR3 loop: CAISETGEIGNTIYF. CDR3 nucleotides: TGTGCCATCAGTGAAACAGGGGAAATAGGAAACACCATATATTTT.

The chain has TRBV5-1 and TRBJ2-1, with 10 bases matching TRBD2. Germline V gene lookup returns CDR1 SGHRS and CDR2 YFSETQ. J lost 8 bases, V lost 1 base, and 9 bases had no gene match. The CDR3 is 16 residues long. CDR3 sequence (DNA): TGCGCCAGCAGCTTGTTGGCTAGCGGGGGATCAGATGAGCAGTTCTTC. Residues: CASSLLASGGSDEQFF.